Described below is a single T cell receptor beta chain sequence and its context. This sample was taken from a study of blood T cell repertoires in COVID-19. Study background: Sources were T cells, B-cell-depleted T cells, or PBMCs; the material itself was cDNA or gDNA.

Sequenced by immunoSEQ multiplex PCR; TCRdb stores in-frame clones only, minus some. The data show under 200,000 clones, about 85% seen once. The CDR3 totals 16 residues. V dropped 2 bases and J dropped 4 bases, with 15 bases sitting between them. Material for sequencing was PBMCs or T cells enriched from blood (not recorded which). This chain connects TRBV6-7 to TRBJ1-3, with a tentative D call TRBD1 (5 bases). TRBV6-7 is reported as an ORF; its role is uncertain. The TCR comes from a woman in her 40s in a cohort exposed to, infected with or recovered from COVID-19 (not recorded which). CDR3 sequence (DNA): TGTGCCAGCAGTTACCAAGGGAGGGGTGCAGGAAACACCATATATTTT. It translates to CASSYQGRGAGNTIYF.